Listed below are T cell receptor beta chains from one sample, sequenced in a study of shared clonotypes between healthy human individuals. Profiling relied on immunoSEQ multiplex PCR, and the TCRdb table lists in-frame clones only, not all of them. Among 2 million or so clones listed, 95% were seen once. Sample: naive CD4+ T cells sorted from blood. The receptors here all came from a man younger than 35 in good health. The CDR3 runs from the conserved cysteine through the conserved F or W. Fields, in order: CDR3 protein, CDR3 DNA, J gene, CDR3 length, V gene, clone size, D gene. A D gene is named only where the DNA matches it firmly. For some rows the clone size is stated as once, few or many, or as a class when expanded; others skip it.

cdr3_aa: CASSLGPGQGALGTEAFF
cdr3_nt: TGTGCCAGCAGCTTGGGGCCGGGACAGGGGGCTCTGGGCACTGAAGCTTTCTTT
j_call: TRBJ1-1
cdr3_length: 18
v_call: TRBV5-4
clone_size: -
d_call: TRBD1

cdr3_aa: CSVQGFLMGNEQFF
cdr3_nt: TGCAGCGTCCAGGGTTTCCTCATGGGGAATGAGCAGTTCTTC
j_call: TRBJ2-1
cdr3_length: 14
v_call: TRBV29-1
clone_size: -
d_call: -

cdr3_aa: CASKLSQNNEQFF
cdr3_nt: TGTGCCAGCAAACTCTCCCAAAACAATGAGCAGTTCTTC
j_call: TRBJ2-1
cdr3_length: 13
v_call: TRBV2
clone_size: -
d_call: -

cdr3_aa: CASSLVVAETQYF
cdr3_nt: TGTGCCAGCAGCTTGGTAGTCGCGGAGACCCAGTACTTC
j_call: TRBJ2-5
cdr3_length: 13
v_call: TRBV5-4
clone_size: -
d_call: -

cdr3_aa: CASSFYPTGIDSPLHF
cdr3_nt: TGTGCCAGCAGCTTTTACCCTACAGGTATAGATTCACCCCTCCACTTT
j_call: TRBJ1-6
cdr3_length: 16
v_call: TRBV7-9
clone_size: once
d_call: -

cdr3_aa: CASRKGTGLGGYTF
cdr3_nt: TGTGCCAGCAGGAAAGGGACAGGCCTCGGCGGCTACACCTTC
j_call: TRBJ1-2
cdr3_length: 14
v_call: TRBV6-1
clone_size: -
d_call: TRBD1

cdr3_aa: CASSLGYTQETQYF
cdr3_nt: TGCGCCAGCAGCTTGGGGTACACCCAAGAGACCCAGTACTTC
j_call: TRBJ2-5
cdr3_length: 14
v_call: TRBV5-1
clone_size: -
d_call: -

cdr3_aa: CAWDSYNEQFF
cdr3_nt: TGTGCCTGGGACAGCTACAATGAGCAGTTCTTC
j_call: TRBJ2-1
cdr3_length: 11
v_call: TRBV30
clone_size: once
d_call: -

cdr3_aa: CASSVVRGRATNEKLFF
cdr3_nt: TGTGCCAGCAGCGTGGTGAGGGGGCGGGCGACTAATGAAAAACTGTTTTTT
j_call: TRBJ1-4
cdr3_length: 17
v_call: TRBV28
clone_size: once
d_call: TRBD1

cdr3_aa: CASTRDVNTEAFF
cdr3_nt: TGTGCCAGCACCCGAGATGTGAACACTGAAGCTTTCTTT
j_call: TRBJ1-1
cdr3_length: 13
v_call: TRBV2
clone_size: -
d_call: -

cdr3_aa: CASSRDRWSTEAFF
cdr3_nt: TGTGCTAGCAGTCGGGACCGGTGGAGCACTGAGGCCTTCTTT
j_call: TRBJ1-1
cdr3_length: 14
v_call: TRBV7-2
clone_size: once
d_call: -

cdr3_aa: CASSARTGLEKLFF
cdr3_nt: TGTGCCAGCAGCGCAAGGACAGGGCTTGAAAAACTGTTTTTT
j_call: TRBJ1-4
cdr3_length: 14
v_call: TRBV7-2
clone_size: -
d_call: TRBD1

cdr3_aa: CASSLSRSTDTQYF
cdr3_nt: TGTGCCAGCAGCTTATCACGGAGCACAGATACGCAGTATTTT
j_call: TRBJ2-3
cdr3_length: 14
v_call: TRBV7-9
clone_size: -
d_call: -

cdr3_aa: CASSFQGAANTEAFF
cdr3_nt: TGTGCCAGTAGTTTTCAGGGGGCGGCGAACACTGAAGCTTTCTTT
j_call: TRBJ1-1
cdr3_length: 15
v_call: TRBV19
clone_size: -
d_call: TRBD1

cdr3_aa: CASIGWDRPYEQYF
cdr3_nt: TGTGCCAGCATTGGATGGGACCGGCCCTACGAGCAGTACTTC
j_call: TRBJ2-7
cdr3_length: 14
v_call: TRBV6-1
clone_size: -
d_call: -

cdr3_aa: CASFRQKRYEQYF
cdr3_nt: TGTGCCAGCTTTCGTCAGAAGCGCTACGAGCAGTACTTC
j_call: TRBJ2-7
cdr3_length: 13
v_call: TRBV11-3
clone_size: -
d_call: -

cdr3_aa: CASSSTGNLNQPQHF
cdr3_nt: TGTGCCAGCAGTTCGACAGGGAACCTCAATCAGCCCCAGCATTTT
j_call: TRBJ1-5
cdr3_length: 15
v_call: TRBV6-5
clone_size: -
d_call: TRBD1

cdr3_aa: CASSREGPSTEQFF
cdr3_nt: TGCGCCAGCAGCCGAGAAGGGCCTTCGACTGAGCAGTTCTTC
j_call: TRBJ2-1
cdr3_length: 14
v_call: TRBV4-1
clone_size: -
d_call: -

cdr3_aa: CASSPQGGSGNTIYF
cdr3_nt: TGCGCCAGCAGCCCCCAGGGGGGCTCTGGAAACACCATATATTTT
j_call: TRBJ1-3
cdr3_length: 15
v_call: TRBV5-1
clone_size: -
d_call: TRBD1

cdr3_aa: CASSEDGNYGYTF
cdr3_nt: TGCGCCAGCAGTGAGGACGGGAACTATGGCTACACCTTC
j_call: TRBJ1-2
cdr3_length: 13
v_call: TRBV10-1
clone_size: -
d_call: -

cdr3_aa: CASSYRGLSNQPQHF
cdr3_nt: TGTGCCAGCAGTTATCGGGGGCTAAGCAATCAGCCCCAGCATTTT
j_call: TRBJ1-5
cdr3_length: 15
v_call: TRBV6-5
clone_size: once
d_call: -

cdr3_aa: CATRQTSGVTGELFF
cdr3_nt: TGCGCCACCCGCCAGACTAGCGGCGTCACCGGGGAGCTGTTTTTT
j_call: TRBJ2-2
cdr3_length: 15
v_call: TRBV5-1
clone_size: -
d_call: TRBD2

cdr3_aa: CASSSSHIQYF
cdr3_nt: TGTGCCAGCAGTTCCAGCCACATTCAGTACTTC
j_call: TRBJ2-4
cdr3_length: 11
v_call: TRBV6-1
clone_size: -
d_call: -

cdr3_aa: CASSTQAYEQYF
cdr3_nt: TGTGCCAGCAGTACCCAGGCCTACGAGCAGTACTTC
j_call: TRBJ2-7
cdr3_length: 12
v_call: TRBV25-1
clone_size: -
d_call: -

cdr3_aa: CASSSGEGVTYEQYF
cdr3_nt: TGTGCCAGCAGTTCCGGGGAAGGGGTAACCTACGAGCAGTACTTC
j_call: TRBJ2-7
cdr3_length: 15
v_call: TRBV28
clone_size: -
d_call: -

cdr3_aa: CASSLRGGGELFF
cdr3_nt: TGTGCCAGCAGCCTCCGGGGTGGCGGGGAGCTGTTTTTT
j_call: TRBJ2-2
cdr3_length: 13
v_call: TRBV11-2
clone_size: -
d_call: -

cdr3_aa: CASSQDWGDATYEQYF
cdr3_nt: TGCGCCAGCAGCCAAGACTGGGGGGACGCCACCTACGAGCAGTACTTC
j_call: TRBJ2-7
cdr3_length: 16
v_call: TRBV4-3
clone_size: once
d_call: -

cdr3_aa: CASSYDTPNTGELFF
cdr3_nt: TGTGCCAGCAGCTATGACACCCCGAACACCGGGGAGCTGTTTTTT
j_call: TRBJ2-2
cdr3_length: 15
v_call: TRBV6-5
clone_size: -
d_call: -

cdr3_aa: CASSLENRGSYEQYF
cdr3_nt: TGCGCCAGCAGCTTGGAAAACAGGGGATCCTACGAGCAGTACTTC
j_call: TRBJ2-7
cdr3_length: 15
v_call: TRBV5-1
clone_size: once
d_call: TRBD1

cdr3_aa: CASSIKAGDQPQHF
cdr3_nt: TGTGCCAGTAGTATTAAGGCAGGCGATCAGCCCCAGCATTTT
j_call: TRBJ1-5
cdr3_length: 14
v_call: TRBV19
clone_size: once
d_call: -

cdr3_aa: CASSSIGRPEYF
cdr3_nt: TGTGCCAGCAGCTCCATCGGACGGCCCGAGTACTTC
j_call: TRBJ2-5
cdr3_length: 12
v_call: TRBV7-8
clone_size: -
d_call: -

cdr3_aa: CASSLDNGTVNTEAFF
cdr3_nt: TGCGCCAGCAGCTTGGATAACGGGACGGTGAACACTGAAGCTTTCTTT
j_call: TRBJ1-1
cdr3_length: 16
v_call: TRBV5-1
clone_size: once
d_call: -

cdr3_aa: CASSTTGVHSYEQYF
cdr3_nt: TGTGCCAGTAGTACGACAGGAGTTCACTCCTACGAGCAGTACTTC
j_call: TRBJ2-7
cdr3_length: 15
v_call: TRBV19
clone_size: -
d_call: -

cdr3_aa: CASSYRQGINYGYTF
cdr3_nt: TGTGCCAGCAGTTACAGACAGGGGATTAACTATGGCTACACCTTC
j_call: TRBJ1-2
cdr3_length: 15
v_call: TRBV6-6
clone_size: -
d_call: TRBD1

cdr3_aa: CSAANTEAFF
cdr3_nt: TGCAGTGCTGCGAACACTGAAGCTTTCTTT
j_call: TRBJ1-1
cdr3_length: 10
v_call: TRBV20-1
clone_size: few
d_call: -

cdr3_aa: CASSPGTGMNTEAFF
cdr3_nt: TGCGCCAGCAGCCCGGGGACAGGGATGAACACTGAAGCTTTCTTT
j_call: TRBJ1-1
cdr3_length: 15
v_call: TRBV5-1
clone_size: -
d_call: TRBD1

cdr3_aa: CSVPYWGGSTDTQYF
cdr3_nt: TGCAGCGTTCCATATTGGGGGGGAAGCACAGATACGCAGTATTTT
j_call: TRBJ2-3
cdr3_length: 15
v_call: TRBV29-1
clone_size: -
d_call: TRBD2

cdr3_aa: CASSLGTGNGYTF
cdr3_nt: TGTGCCAGCAGCTTAGGGACAGGGAATGGCTACACCTTC
j_call: TRBJ1-2
cdr3_length: 13
v_call: TRBV5-6
clone_size: -
d_call: TRBD1

cdr3_aa: CAISGASGVGGELFF
cdr3_nt: TGTGCCATCAGTGGAGCTAGCGGGGTTGGCGGGGAGCTGTTTTTT
j_call: TRBJ2-2
cdr3_length: 15
v_call: TRBV10-3
clone_size: -
d_call: TRBD2

cdr3_aa: CASSDTLAGGYNEQFF
cdr3_nt: TGTGCCAGCAGTGACACGCTAGCGGGAGGTTACAATGAGCAGTTCTTC
j_call: TRBJ2-1
cdr3_length: 16
v_call: TRBV6-1
clone_size: -
d_call: TRBD2

cdr3_aa: CASSSGLAGAALETQYF
cdr3_nt: TGTGCCAGCAGCTCCGGACTAGCGGGAGCGGCCCTAGAGACCCAGTACTTC
j_call: TRBJ2-5
cdr3_length: 17
v_call: TRBV7-9
clone_size: once
d_call: TRBD2

cdr3_aa: CASLGRGQGYGYTF
cdr3_nt: TGTGCCAGCCTTGGGAGGGGACAGGGATATGGCTACACCTTC
j_call: TRBJ1-2
cdr3_length: 14
v_call: TRBV2
clone_size: few
d_call: TRBD1

cdr3_aa: CASSTTAGRSYEQYF
cdr3_nt: TGTGCCAGCAGCACTACAGCGGGCCGCTCCTACGAGCAGTACTTC
j_call: TRBJ2-7
cdr3_length: 15
v_call: TRBV11-2
clone_size: -
d_call: -

cdr3_aa: CASSLAGVGETQYF
cdr3_nt: TGTGCCAGCTCACTAGCGGGAGTCGGAGAGACCCAGTACTTC
j_call: TRBJ2-5
cdr3_length: 14
v_call: TRBV18
clone_size: -
d_call: TRBD2

cdr3_aa: CASSGSNRNNSPLHF
cdr3_nt: TGTGCCAGCAGTGGGTCGAACAGAAATAATTCACCCCTCCACTTT
j_call: TRBJ1-6
cdr3_length: 15
v_call: TRBV2
clone_size: -
d_call: -

cdr3_aa: CASQRGQGGLLRNQPQHF
cdr3_nt: TGTGCCAGCCAAAGGGGACAGGGGGGCCTTCTGCGCAATCAGCCCCAGCATTTT
j_call: TRBJ1-5
cdr3_length: 18
v_call: TRBV19
clone_size: -
d_call: TRBD1

cdr3_aa: CASRTTSDGTGELFF
cdr3_nt: TGCGCCAGCAGAACCACTAGTGATGGAACCGGGGAGCTGTTTTTT
j_call: TRBJ2-2
cdr3_length: 15
v_call: TRBV5-1
clone_size: -
d_call: -

cdr3_aa: CASSLPGAAYEQYF
cdr3_nt: TGTGCCAGCAGCTTACCCGGAGCAGCCTACGAGCAGTACTTC
j_call: TRBJ2-7
cdr3_length: 14
v_call: TRBV7-6
clone_size: -
d_call: -

cdr3_aa: CASSPRGQLNTEAFF
cdr3_nt: TGTGCCAGCAGCCCAAGAGGACAGCTGAACACTGAAGCTTTCTTT
j_call: TRBJ1-1
cdr3_length: 15
v_call: TRBV7-9
clone_size: -
d_call: -

cdr3_aa: CASSPDVLAEAFF
cdr3_nt: TGTGCCAGCTCACCAGACGTTCTCGCTGAAGCTTTCTTT
j_call: TRBJ1-1
cdr3_length: 13
v_call: TRBV18
clone_size: many
d_call: -